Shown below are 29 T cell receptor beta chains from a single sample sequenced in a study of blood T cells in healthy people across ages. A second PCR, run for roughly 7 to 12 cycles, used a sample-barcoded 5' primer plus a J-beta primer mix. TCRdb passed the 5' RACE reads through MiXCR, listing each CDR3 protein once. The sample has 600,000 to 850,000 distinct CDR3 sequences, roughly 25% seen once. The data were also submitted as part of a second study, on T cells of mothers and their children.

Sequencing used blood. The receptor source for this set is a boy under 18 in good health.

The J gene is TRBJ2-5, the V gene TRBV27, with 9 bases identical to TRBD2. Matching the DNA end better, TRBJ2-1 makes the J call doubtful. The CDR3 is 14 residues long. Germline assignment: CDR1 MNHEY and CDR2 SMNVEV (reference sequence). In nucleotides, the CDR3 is TGTGCCAGCAGTTTAGGCGGGAGGGTTAATGAGCAGTTCTTC. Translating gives CASSLGGRVNEQFF.

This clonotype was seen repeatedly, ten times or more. The CDR3 nucleotides are TGCAGCGCTACGGGTACCTACGAGCAGTACTTC. This gives the protein CSATGTYEQYF. J is TRBJ2-7 and V is TRBV29-1; D ambiguous. The V and J ends lost 7 bases and 2 bases respectively, with 9 bases between them. From germline, CDR1 is SQVTM and CDR2 ANQGSEA. The CDR3 covers 11 residues.

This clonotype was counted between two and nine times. This CDR3 is CASSQELGTGGTDTQYF. The CDR3 DNA is TGCGCCAGCAGCCAAGAGCTGGGGACAGGGGGCACAGATACGCAGTATTTT. This chain uses TRBV4-3 with TRBJ2-3; TRBD1 matches at 10 bases. J lost 1 base, V lost 0 bases, and 4 bases had no gene match. The germline gives CDR1 LGHNA, CDR2 YSLEER. The CDR3 loop spans 17 amino acids.

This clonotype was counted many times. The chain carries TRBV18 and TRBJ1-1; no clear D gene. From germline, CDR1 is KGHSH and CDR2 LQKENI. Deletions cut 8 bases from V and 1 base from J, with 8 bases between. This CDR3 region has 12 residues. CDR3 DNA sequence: TGTGCCAGCAGTCCGGGGAACACTGAAGCTTTCTTT. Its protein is CASSPGNTEAFF.

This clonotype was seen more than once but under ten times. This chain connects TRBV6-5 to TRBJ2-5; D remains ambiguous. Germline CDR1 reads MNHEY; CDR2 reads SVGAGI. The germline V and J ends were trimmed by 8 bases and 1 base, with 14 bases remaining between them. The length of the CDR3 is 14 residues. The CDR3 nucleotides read TGTGCCAGCCACCATCCCGGGCTCCAAGAGACCCAGTACTTC. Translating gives CASHHPGLQETQYF.

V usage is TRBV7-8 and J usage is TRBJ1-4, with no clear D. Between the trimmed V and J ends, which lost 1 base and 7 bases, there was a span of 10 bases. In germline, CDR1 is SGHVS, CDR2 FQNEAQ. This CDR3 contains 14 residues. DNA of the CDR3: TGTGCCAGCAGCTTAGGTCGGGTTTCTGAAAAACTGTTTTTT. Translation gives CASSLGRVSEKLFF. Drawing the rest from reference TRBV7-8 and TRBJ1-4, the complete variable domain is GAGVSQSPRYKVAKRGQDVALRCDPISGHVSLFWYQQALGQGPEFLTYFQNEAQLDKSGLPSDRFFAERPEGSVSTLKIQRTQQEDSAVYLCASSLGRVSEKLFFGSGTQLSVL.

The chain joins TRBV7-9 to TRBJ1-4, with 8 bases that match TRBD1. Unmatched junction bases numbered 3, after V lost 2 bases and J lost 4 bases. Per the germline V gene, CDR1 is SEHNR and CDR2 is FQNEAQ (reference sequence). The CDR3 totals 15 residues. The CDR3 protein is CASSLLGQDNEKLFF. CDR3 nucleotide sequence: TGTGCCAGCAGCTTATTGGGACAGGATAATGAAAAACTGTTTTTT.

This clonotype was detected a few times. CDR3 sequence: CASSLRTANAEAFF. The CDR3 DNA sequence: TGCGCCAGCAGCTTAAGGACGGCTAACGCTGAAGCTTTCTTT. The chain combines TRBV5-1 with TRBJ1-1; D ambiguous. Deletions cut 2 bases from V and 6 bases from J, with 14 bases between. Germline V gene lookup returns CDR1 SGHRS and CDR2 YFSETQ. This CDR3 comprises 14 residues.

The DNA for the CDR3 is TGTGCCACCAGCAGCCCCGACGGTGCAACTAATGAAAAACTGTTTTTT. It is translated as CATSSPDGATNEKLFF. The rearrangement joins TRBV15 to TRBJ1-4; D is uncertain. V was clipped by 3 bases and J by 0 bases, with 11 bases between them. The germline CDR1 and CDR2 sequences are LNHNV and YYDKDF (reference sequence). The CDR3 extends over 16 amino acids.

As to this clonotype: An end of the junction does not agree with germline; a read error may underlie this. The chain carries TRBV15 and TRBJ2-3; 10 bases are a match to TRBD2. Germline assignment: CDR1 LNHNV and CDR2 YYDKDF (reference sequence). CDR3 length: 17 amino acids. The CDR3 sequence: CATSRDGRLAGTDAQYF. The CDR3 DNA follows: TGTGCCACCAGCAGAGATGGGAGACTAGCGGGCACAGATGCGCAGTATTTT.

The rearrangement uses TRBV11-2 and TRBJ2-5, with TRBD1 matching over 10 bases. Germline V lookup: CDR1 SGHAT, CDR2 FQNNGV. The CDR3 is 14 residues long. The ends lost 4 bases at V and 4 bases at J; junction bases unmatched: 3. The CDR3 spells CASSSRDRGETQYF. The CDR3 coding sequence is TGTGCCAGCAGCTCCCGGGACAGGGGAGAGACCCAGTACTTC. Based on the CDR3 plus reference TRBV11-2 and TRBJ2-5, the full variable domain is EAGVAQSPRYKIIEKRQSVAFWCNPISGHATLYWYQQILGQGPKLLIQFQNNGVVDDSQLPKDRFSAERLKGVDSTLKIQPAKLEDSAVYLCASSSRDRGETQYFGPGTRLLVL.

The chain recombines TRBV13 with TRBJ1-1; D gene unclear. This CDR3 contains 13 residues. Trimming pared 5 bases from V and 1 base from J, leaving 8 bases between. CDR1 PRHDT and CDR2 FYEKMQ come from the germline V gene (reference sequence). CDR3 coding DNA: TGTGCCAGCAGCCGCGAACAGAACACTGAAGCTTTCTTT. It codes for CASSREQNTEAFF. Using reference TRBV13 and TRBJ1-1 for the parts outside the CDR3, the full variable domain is AAGVIQSPRHLIKEKRETATLKCYPIPRHDTVYWYQQGPGQDPQFLISFYEKMQSDKGSIPDRFSAQQFSDYHSELNMSSLELGDSALYFCASSREQNTEAFFGQGTRLTVV.

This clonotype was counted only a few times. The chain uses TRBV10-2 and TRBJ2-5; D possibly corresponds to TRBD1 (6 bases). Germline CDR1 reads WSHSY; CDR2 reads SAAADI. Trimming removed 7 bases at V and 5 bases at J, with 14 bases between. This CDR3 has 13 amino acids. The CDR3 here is CASTGQLRETQYF. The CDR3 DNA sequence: TGCGCCAGCACCGGACAGCTTAGGGAGACCCAGTACTTC.

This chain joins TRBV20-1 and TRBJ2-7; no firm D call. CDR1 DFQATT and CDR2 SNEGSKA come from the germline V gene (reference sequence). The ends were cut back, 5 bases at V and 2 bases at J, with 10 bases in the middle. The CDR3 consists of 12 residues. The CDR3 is CSADGPTYEQYF. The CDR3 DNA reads TGCAGTGCTGATGGACCAACCTACGAGCAGTACTTC.

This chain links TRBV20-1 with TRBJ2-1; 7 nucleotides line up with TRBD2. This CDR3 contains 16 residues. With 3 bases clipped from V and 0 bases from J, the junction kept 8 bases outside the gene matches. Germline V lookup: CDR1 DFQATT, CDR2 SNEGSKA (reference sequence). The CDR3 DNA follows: TGCAGTGCTAGGGGCGGGAGAGGGCTCTCCTACAATGAGCAGTTCTTC. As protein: CSARGGRGLSYNEQFF.

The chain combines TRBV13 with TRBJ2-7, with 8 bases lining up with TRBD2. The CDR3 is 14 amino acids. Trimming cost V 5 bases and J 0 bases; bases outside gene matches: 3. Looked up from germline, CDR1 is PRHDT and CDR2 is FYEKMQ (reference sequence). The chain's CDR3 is CASSLREGSYEQYF. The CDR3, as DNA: TGTGCCAGCAGCCTCCGGGAGGGCTCCTACGAGCAGTACTTC.

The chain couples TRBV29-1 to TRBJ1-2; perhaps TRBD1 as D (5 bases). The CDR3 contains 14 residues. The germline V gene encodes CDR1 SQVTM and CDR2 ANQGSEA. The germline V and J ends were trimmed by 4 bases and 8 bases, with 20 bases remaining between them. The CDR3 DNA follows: TGCAGCGTTGTCCCTCGGGCACGGGACGCCGGCTACACCTTC. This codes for CSVVPRARDAGYTF.

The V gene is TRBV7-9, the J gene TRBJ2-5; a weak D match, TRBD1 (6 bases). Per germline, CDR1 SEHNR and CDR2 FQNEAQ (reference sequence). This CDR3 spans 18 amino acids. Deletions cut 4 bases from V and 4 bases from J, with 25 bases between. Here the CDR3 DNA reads TGTGCCAGCAGCTCAGAGGACAGATCTCTTATTCGAGGAGAGACCCAGTACTTC. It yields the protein CASSSEDRSLIRGETQYF.

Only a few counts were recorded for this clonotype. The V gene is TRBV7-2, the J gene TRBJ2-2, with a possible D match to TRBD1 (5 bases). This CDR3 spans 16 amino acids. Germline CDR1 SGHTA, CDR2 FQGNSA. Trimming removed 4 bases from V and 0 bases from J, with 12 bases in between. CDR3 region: CASSSRTPPNTGELFF. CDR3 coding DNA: TGTGCCAGCAGCTCCCGGACACCGCCGAACACCGGGGAGCTGTTTTTT.

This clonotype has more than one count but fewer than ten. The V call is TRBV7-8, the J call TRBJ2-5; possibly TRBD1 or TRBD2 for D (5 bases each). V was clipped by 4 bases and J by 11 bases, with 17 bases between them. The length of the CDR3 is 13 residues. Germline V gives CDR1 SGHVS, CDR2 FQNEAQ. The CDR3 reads CASSWDGLWEQYF. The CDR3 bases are TGTGCCAGCAGCTGGGACGGGTTGTGGGAGCAGTACTTC.

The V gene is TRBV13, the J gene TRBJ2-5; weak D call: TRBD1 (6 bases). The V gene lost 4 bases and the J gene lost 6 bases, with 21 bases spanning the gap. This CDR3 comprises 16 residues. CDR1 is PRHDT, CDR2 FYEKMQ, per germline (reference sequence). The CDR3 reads CASSSIGTPKGQTQYF. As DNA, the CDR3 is TGTGCCAGCAGCTCAATAGGGACACCAAAGGGACAGACCCAGTACTTC.

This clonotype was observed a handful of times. CDR3 coding DNA: TGCAGTGCTAGAGAGTCCGGCCTTGAAGCTTTCTTT. This sequence encodes CSARESGLEAFF. The rearrangement links TRBV20-1 to TRBJ1-1, with D uncertain. Between the trimmed V and J ends, which lost 0 bases and 7 bases, there was a span of 9 bases. The CDR3 sequence is 12 residues long. Looked up from germline, CDR1 is DFQATT and CDR2 is SNEGSKA (reference sequence).

CDR3 sequence reads: CASSSLPGGNEQYF. Written as DNA, the CDR3 is TGTGCCAGCAGCTCGTTGCCAGGGGGGAACGAGCAGTACTTC. The gene calls are TRBV7-3 and TRBJ2-7; tentative D call: TRBD1 (7 bases). V dropped 4 bases and J dropped 5 bases, with 15 bases sitting between them. CDR3 length: 14 amino acids. CDR1 is SGHTA, CDR2 FQGTGA, per germline.

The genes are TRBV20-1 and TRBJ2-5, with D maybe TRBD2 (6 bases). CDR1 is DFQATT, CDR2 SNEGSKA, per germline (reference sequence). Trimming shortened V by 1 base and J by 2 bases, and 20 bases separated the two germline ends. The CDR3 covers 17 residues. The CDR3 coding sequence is TGCAGTGCTAGAGGTACCACGGACCTAGCGAAACAAGAGACCCAGTACTTC. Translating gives CSARGTTDLAKQETQYF.

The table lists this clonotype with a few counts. The CDR3 region is CSVATGTSGDSEQFF. In DNA, the CDR3 is TGCAGCGTTGCCACTGGGACTAGCGGGGACAGTGAGCAGTTCTTC. V and J are TRBV29-1 and TRBJ2-1; 13 bases are shared with TRBD2. Germline loops: CDR1 SQVTM, CDR2 ANQGSEA. This CDR3 is built from 15 residues. The V gene end was trimmed by 4 bases and the J gene end by 9 bases; junction bases not matched to a gene: 9.

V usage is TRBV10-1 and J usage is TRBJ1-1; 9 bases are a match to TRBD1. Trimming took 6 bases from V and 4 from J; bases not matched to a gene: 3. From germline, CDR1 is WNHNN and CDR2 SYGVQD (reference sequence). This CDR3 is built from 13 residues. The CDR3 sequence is CASSRDRVTEAFF. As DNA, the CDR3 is TGCGCCAGCAGCCGGGACAGGGTCACTGAAGCTTTCTTT.

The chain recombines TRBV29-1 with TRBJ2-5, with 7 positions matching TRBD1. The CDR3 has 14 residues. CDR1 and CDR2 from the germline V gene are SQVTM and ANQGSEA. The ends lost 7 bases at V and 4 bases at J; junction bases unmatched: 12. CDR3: CSGQDRSLGETQYF. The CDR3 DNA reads TGCAGCGGCCAGGACAGGTCCCTGGGAGAGACCCAGTACTTC. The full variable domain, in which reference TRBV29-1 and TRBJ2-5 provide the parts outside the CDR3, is SAVISQKPSRDICQRGTSLTIQCQVDSQVTMMFWYRQQPGQSLTLIATANQGSEATYESGFVIDKFPISRPNLTFSTLTVSNMSPEDSSIYLCSGQDRSLGETQYFGPGTRLLVL.

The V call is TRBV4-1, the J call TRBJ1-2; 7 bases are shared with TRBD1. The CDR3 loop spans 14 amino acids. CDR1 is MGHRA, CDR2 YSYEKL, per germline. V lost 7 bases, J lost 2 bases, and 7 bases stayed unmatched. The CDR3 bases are TGCGCCAGCACGTCGGGACAGCGAAACTATGGCTACACCTTC. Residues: CASTSGQRNYGYTF.

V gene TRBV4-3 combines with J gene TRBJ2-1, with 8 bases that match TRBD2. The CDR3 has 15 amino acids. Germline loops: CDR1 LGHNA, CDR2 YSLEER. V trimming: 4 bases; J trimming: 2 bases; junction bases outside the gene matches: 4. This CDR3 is CASSPGAGAYNEQFF. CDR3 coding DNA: TGCGCCAGCAGCCCAGGAGCGGGGGCCTACAATGAGCAGTTCTTC.